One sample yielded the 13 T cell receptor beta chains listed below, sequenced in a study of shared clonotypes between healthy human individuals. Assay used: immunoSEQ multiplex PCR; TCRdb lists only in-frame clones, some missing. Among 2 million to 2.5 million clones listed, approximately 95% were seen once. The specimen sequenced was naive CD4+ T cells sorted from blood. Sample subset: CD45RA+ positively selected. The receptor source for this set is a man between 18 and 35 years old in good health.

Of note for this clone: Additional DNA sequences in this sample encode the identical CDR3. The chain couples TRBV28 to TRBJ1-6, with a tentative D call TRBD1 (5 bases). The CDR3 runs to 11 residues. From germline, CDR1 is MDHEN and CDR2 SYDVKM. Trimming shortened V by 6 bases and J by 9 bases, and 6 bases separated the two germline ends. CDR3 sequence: CASRGGSPLHF. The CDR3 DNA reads TGTGCCAGCAGGGGGGGTTCACCCCTCCACTTT.

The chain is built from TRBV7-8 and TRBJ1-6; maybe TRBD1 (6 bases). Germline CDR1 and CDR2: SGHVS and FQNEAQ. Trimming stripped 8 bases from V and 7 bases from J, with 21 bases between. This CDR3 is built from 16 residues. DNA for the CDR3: TGTGCCAGCGGACCCGCTAGGAGACAGGAGAATTCACCCCTCCACTTT. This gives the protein CASGPARRQENSPLHF.

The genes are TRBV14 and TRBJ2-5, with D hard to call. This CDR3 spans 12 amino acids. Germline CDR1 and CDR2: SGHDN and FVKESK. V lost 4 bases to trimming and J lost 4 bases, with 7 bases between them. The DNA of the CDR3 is TGTGCCAGCAGCCGGGGTGCAGAGACCCAGTACTTC. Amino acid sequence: CASSRGAETQYF.

The CDR3 bases are TGTGCCAGCACCCTCGGACAGGGGAGTAATGAAAAACTGTTTTTT. Protein: CASTLGQGSNEKLFF. This chain links TRBV28 with TRBJ1-4; 9 nucleotides match TRBD1. This CDR3 contains 15 residues. The V segment lost 7 bases and the J segment 4 bases; nucleotides outside the gene matches: 7. In germline, CDR1 is MDHEN, CDR2 SYDVKM. Based on the CDR3 plus reference TRBV28 and TRBJ1-4, the full variable domain is DVKVTQSSRYLVKRTGEKVFLECVQDMDHENMFWYRQDPGLGLRLIYFSYDVKMKEKGDIPEGYSVSREKKERFSLILESASTNQTSMYLCASTLGQGSNEKLFFGSGTQLSVL.

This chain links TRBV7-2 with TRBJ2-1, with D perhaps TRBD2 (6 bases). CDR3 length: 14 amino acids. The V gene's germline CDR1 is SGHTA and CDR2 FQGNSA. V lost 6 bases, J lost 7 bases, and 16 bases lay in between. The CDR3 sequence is CASSSSAGINEQFF. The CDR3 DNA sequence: TGTGCCAGCAGTTCCTCAGCGGGTATTAATGAGCAGTTCTTC.

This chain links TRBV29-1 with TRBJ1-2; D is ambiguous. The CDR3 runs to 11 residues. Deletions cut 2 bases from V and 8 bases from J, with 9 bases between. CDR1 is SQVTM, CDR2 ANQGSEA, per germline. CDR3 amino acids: CSVELRGGYTF. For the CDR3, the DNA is TGCAGCGTTGAATTAAGAGGCGGCTACACCTTC.

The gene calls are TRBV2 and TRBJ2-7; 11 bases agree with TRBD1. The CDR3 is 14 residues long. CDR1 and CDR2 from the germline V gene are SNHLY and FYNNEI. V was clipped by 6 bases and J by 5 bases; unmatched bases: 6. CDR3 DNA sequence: TGTGCCAGCAGATCCGGGACAGGGGGACACGAGCAGTACTTC. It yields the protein CASRSGTGGHEQYF.

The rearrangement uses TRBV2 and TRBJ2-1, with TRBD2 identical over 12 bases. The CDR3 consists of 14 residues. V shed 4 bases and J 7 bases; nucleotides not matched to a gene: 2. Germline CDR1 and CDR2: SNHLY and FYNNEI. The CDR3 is CASSGLAGDNEQFF. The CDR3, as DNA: TGTGCCAGCAGTGGACTAGCGGGAGATAATGAGCAGTTCTTC.

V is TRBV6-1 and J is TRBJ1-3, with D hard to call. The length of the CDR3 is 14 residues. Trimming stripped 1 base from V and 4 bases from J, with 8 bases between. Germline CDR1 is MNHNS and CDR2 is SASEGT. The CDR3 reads CASSEGSGGNTIYF. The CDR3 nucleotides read TGTGCCAGCAGTGAAGGGTCGGGCGGAAACACCATATATTTT.

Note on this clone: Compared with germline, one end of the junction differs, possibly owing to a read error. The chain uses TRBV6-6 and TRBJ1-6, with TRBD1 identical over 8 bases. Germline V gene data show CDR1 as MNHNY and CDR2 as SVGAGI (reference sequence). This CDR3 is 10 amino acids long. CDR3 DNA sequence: TGTGCCAGCAATTCAGGGGGCGTACCCTTT. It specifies CASNSGGVPF.

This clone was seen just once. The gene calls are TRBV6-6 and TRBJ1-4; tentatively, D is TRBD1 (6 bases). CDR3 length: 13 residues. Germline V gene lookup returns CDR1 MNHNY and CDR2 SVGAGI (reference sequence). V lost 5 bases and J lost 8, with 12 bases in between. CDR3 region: CASSTQGREKLFF. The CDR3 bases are TGTGCCAGCAGTACACAGGGAAGGGAAAAACTGTTTTTT.

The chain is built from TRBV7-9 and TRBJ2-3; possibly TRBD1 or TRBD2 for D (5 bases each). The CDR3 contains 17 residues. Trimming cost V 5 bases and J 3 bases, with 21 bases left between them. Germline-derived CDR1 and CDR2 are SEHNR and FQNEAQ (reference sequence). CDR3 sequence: CASSPGMHGAGTDTQYF. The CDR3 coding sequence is TGTGCCAGCAGCCCCGGAATGCACGGGGCTGGGACAGATACGCAGTATTTT. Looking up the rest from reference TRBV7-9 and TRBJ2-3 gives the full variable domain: DTGVSQNPRHKITKRGQNVTFRCDPISEHNRLYWYRQTLGQGPEFLTYFQNEAQLEKSRLLSDRFSAERPKGSFSTLEIQRTEQGDSAMYLCASSPGMHGAGTDTQYFGPGTRLTVL.

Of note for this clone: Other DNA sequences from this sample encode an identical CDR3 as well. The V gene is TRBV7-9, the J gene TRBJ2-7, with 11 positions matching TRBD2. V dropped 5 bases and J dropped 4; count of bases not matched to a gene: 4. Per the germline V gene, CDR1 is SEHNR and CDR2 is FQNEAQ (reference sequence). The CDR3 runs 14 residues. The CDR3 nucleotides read TGTGCCAGCAGCCGGACTAGCGGGTCTTACGAGCAGTACTTC. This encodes CASSRTSGSYEQYF.